This is a list of T cell receptor beta chains from one sample in a study of a mutant IDH1 vaccine in newly diagnosed glioma. Antigens for these TCRs are unknown. Profiled with immunoSEQ multiplex PCR; TCRdb holds only in-frame clones, not every one. The top ten hold 2% to 2.5% of the sample, which has roughly 45,000 clones, approximately 88% seen once. The sample consisted of PBMCs, taken from a glioma patient whose treatment included an IDH1 peptide vaccine. The source is a young woman with glioma. Some clones in this sample may be carry-over from other donors' samples. Each CDR3 is given with its conserved first and last residue. D genes are given only for firm matches. Only some rows state a clone size, as once, few, many or a class for expanded clones.

-	-	TRBJ2-3	TRBV19	TGTGCCAGTACCCACCGAAGTACTTCCATTGATCTAGATACGCAGTATTTT	CASTHRSTSIDLDTQYF
TRBD1	-	TRBJ1-1	TRBV5-6	TGTGCCAGCAGCCCCGGACAGGTTGAAGCTTTCTTT	CASSPGQVEAFF
TRBD2	-	TRBJ2-3	TRBV9	TGTGCCAGCAGCGTAGGGCTAGCGGTAGATACGCAGTATTTT	CASSVGLAVDTQYF
-	-	TRBJ2-1	TRBV14	TGTGCCAGCAGCCAAGAAGGGTTGGGCAGAACTTACTACAATGAGCAGTTCTTC	CASSQEGLGRTYYNEQFF
-	-	TRBJ1-3	TRBV7-9	TGTGCCAGCAGCCTGACTAGGGGCAGGGGAAACACCATATATTTT	CASSLTRGRGNTIYF
-	-	TRBJ1-5	TRBV5-6	TGTGCCAGCAGCTTGCAGTTCGATAGCAATCAGCCCCAGCATTTT	CASSLQFDSNQPQHF
-	-	TRBJ1-2	TRBV13	TGTGCCAGCAGCTTAGGGCGCGGCTATGGCTACACCTTC	CASSLGRGYGYTF
TRBD1	-	TRBJ2-5	TRBV6-4	TGTGCCAGCAGTGAAGGGGCAGGGGGTAGAGAGACCCAGTACTTC	CASSEGAGGRETQYF
TRBD2	-	TRBJ2-1	TRBV5-4	TGTGCCAGCAGGCCCGGGACTAGCGGGGGAGGCTACAATGAGCAGTTCTTC	CASRPGTSGGGYNEQFF
TRBD2	-	TRBJ2-7	TRBV5-1	TGCGCCAGCAGCGGCGCGCTAGCGGGATATCGCTACGAGCAGTACTTC	CASSGALAGYRYEQYF
TRBD1	-	TRBJ2-7	TRBV7-9	TGTGCCAGCAGCTCGTTGGACAGGACTTGGGACGAGCAGTACTTC	CASSSLDRTWDEQYF
-	-	TRBJ2-1	TRBV9	TGTGCCAGCAGCGTAGACGGGCAGCGCTCGACCTACAATGAGCAGTTCTTC	CASSVDGQRSTYNEQFF
TRBD1	-	TRBJ1-1	TRBV5-1	TGCGCCAGCAGCTTGGAGGGACAGCTGAACACTGAAGCTTTCTTT	CASSLEGQLNTEAFF
-	-	TRBJ2-4	TRBV10-2	TGCGCCAGCAGTTCCGGGACCGCGTTTGACATTCAGTACTTC	CASSSGTAFDIQYF
-	-	TRBJ2-7	TRBV4-1	TGCGCCAGCAGCCTCGTTGATGGGGGGTTAGAGCAGTACTTC	CASSLVDGGLEQYF
-	-	TRBJ1-3	TRBV7-7	TGTGCCAGCAGCTTAGACCGGGGCTCTGGAAACACCATATATTTT	CASSLDRGSGNTIYF
-	few	TRBJ2-6	TRBV29-1	TGCAGCGTTGCCTTACCGCAGGGGAAAGCTGGGGCCAACGTCCTGACTTTC	CSVALPQGKAGANVLTF
-	-	TRBJ1-5	TRBV6-5	TGTGCCAGCAGTTACTCGCAGGGCGAGCATCAGCCCCAGCATTTT	CASSYSQGEHQPQHF
TRBD1	few	TRBJ1-1	TRBV7-6	TGTGCCAGCAGCCCCCCCGGGACAGGTGAAGCTTTCTTT	CASSPPGTGEAFF
-	-	TRBJ2-4	TRBV10-3	TGTGCCATCAGTGAGTCGAGAGCGGATAGAACCAAAAACATTCAGTACTTC	CAISESRADRTKNIQYF
TRBD1	-	TRBJ1-1	TRBV30	TGTGCCTGGAGTGTACGGCGACAGGGTGGCGCTGAAGCTTTCTTT	CAWSVRRQGGAEAFF
-	-	TRBJ1-1	TRBV4-1	TGCGCCAGCAGCCAAGATGGGGGGATCCCTGAAGCTTTCTTT	CASSQDGGIPEAFF